These T cell receptor beta chains were read from a single sample in a study of T cell responses to AZD1222 COVID-19 vaccine. Sequenced by immunoSEQ multiplex PCR; TCRdb stores in-frame clones only, minus some. The sample has roughly 120,000 clones, approximately 90% seen once. The material was peripheral blood, obtained on day 0 of AZD1222 vaccination. The receptors were gathered from an adult in good health. CDR3s include the opening cysteine and the closing phenylalanine or tryptophan. A D gene is named only where the DNA matches it firmly. A clone size is listed for some rows: how often the clone was seen (once, few, many), or a class if it is expanded.

abundance | d_gene | j_gene | v_gene | len | CDR3aa | CDR3nt
NA | TRBD1 | TRBJ1-2 | TRBV19 | 15 | CASSIAGGRGYGYTF | TGTGCCAGTAGTATCGCTGGGGGCAGGGGGTATGGCTACACCTTC
NA | NA | TRBJ1-5 | TRBV5-6 | 14 | CASSLWRNNQPQHF | TGTGCCAGCAGCTTGTGGCGGAACAATCAGCCCCAGCATTTT
NA | NA | TRBJ2-7 | TRBV12-3/TRBV12-4 | 13 | CASSFQGSYEQYF | TGTGCCAGCAGTTTTCAGGGTTCCTACGAGCAGTACTTC
NA | TRBD2 | TRBJ2-5 | TRBV5-1 | 15 | CASSLDPSGVETQYF | TGCGCCAGCAGCTTGGATCCTAGCGGGGTGGAGACCCAGTACTTC
NA | NA | TRBJ2-2 | TRBV7-3 | 14 | CASSPPNGAGELFF | TGTGCCAGCAGTCCACCTAATGGCGCCGGGGAGCTGTTTTTT
NA | NA | TRBJ2-2 | TRBV1 | 16 | CTSSQGDYPSTGELFF | TGCACCAGCAGCCAAGGGGACTACCCGAGTACCGGGGAGCTGTTTTTT
NA | NA | TRBJ2-7 | TRBV5-1 | 15 | CASSPQERAGYEQYF | TGCGCCAGCAGCCCCCAAGAGCGGGCAGGCTACGAGCAGTACTTC
NA | NA | TRBJ2-7 | TRBV28 | 14 | CATLLTGLPHRQYF | TGTGCCACCCTTTTGACAGGCCTCCCGCATAGGCAGTACTTC
once | TRBD2 | TRBJ2-1 | TRBV5-6 | 18 | CASGSLVGGGTPGYEQFF | TGTGCCAGCGGCTCTCTTGTGGGGGGGGGAACCCCTGGCTATGAGCAGTTCTTC
NA | NA | TRBJ2-6 | TRBV6-6 | 13 | CASSYQGANVLTF | TGTGCCAGCAGTTACCAGGGGGCCAACGTCCTGACTTTC
NA | NA | TRBJ1-4 | TRBV2 | 16 | CASTLSGGRGNEKLFF | TGTGCCAGCACCCTATCCGGGGGCAGGGGTAATGAAAAACTGTTTTTT
NA | NA | TRBJ2-7 | TRBV12-3/TRBV12-4 | 13 | CASRGGGGDEQYF | TGTGCCAGCAGGGGGGGTGGAGGGGACGAGCAGTACTTC
NA | NA | TRBJ2-2 | TRBV27 | 14 | CASSFHGGTGELFF | TGTGCCAGCAGTTTCCACGGGGGCACCGGGGAGCTGTTTTTT
NA | TRBD1 | TRBJ2-2 | TRBV28 | 14 | CASSSGQFTGELFF | TGTGCCAGCAGCTCGGGACAGTTTACCGGGGAGCTGTTTTTT
NA | NA | TRBJ1-1 | TRBV5-1 | 13 | CASSPEVYTEAFF | TGCGCCAGCTCCCCGGAAGTATACACTGAAGCTTTCTTT
NA | NA | TRBJ1-2 | TRBV15 | 15 | CATSRDRTPDYGYTF | TGTGCCACCAGCAGAGACCGGACCCCTGACTATGGCTACACCTTC
NA | NA | TRBJ2-7 | TRBV6-2/TRBV6-3 | 13 | CASSPGQTYEQYF | TGTGCCAGCAGTCCGGGACAAACTTACGAGCAGTACTTC
few | NA | TRBJ2-7 | TRBV10-3 | 14 | CAISLAPRSYEQYF | TGTGCCATCAGCTTGGCTCCGCGAAGTTACGAGCAGTACTTC
NA | NA | TRBJ2-3 | TRBV28 | 15 | CASSLGPSSTDTQYF | TGTGCCAGCAGTTTGGGTCCTTCTAGCACAGATACGCAGTATTTT
NA | NA | TRBJ1-3 | TRBV11-2 | 14 | CASSLGRTGNTIYF | TGTGCCAGCAGCTTAGGAAGGACTGGAAACACCATATATTTT
NA | TRBD1 | TRBJ2-7 | TRBV7-2 | 18 | CASSLRTGGAVLLYEQYF | TGTGCCAGCAGCCTCCGGACAGGGGGCGCGGTACTCCTCTACGAGCAGTACTTC
NA | TRBD1 | TRBJ2-5 | TRBV5-4 | 15 | CASSLVHRGQETQYF | TGTGCCAGCAGCTTGGTCCACAGGGGTCAAGAGACCCAGTACTTC
NA | NA | TRBJ2-5 | TRBV5-1 | 16 | CASSARQGGRRETQYF | TGCGCCAGCAGCGCCCGACAGGGAGGGAGACGGGAGACCCAGTACTTC
NA | NA | TRBJ2-7 | TRBV18 | 12 | CASSPEGYEQYF | TGTGCCAGCTCACCCGAAGGCTACGAGCAGTACTTC
NA | TRBD2 | TRBJ2-5 | TRBV5-1 | 15 | CASSLKEREWETQYF | TGCGCCAGCAGCTTGAAGGAGCGGGAGTGGGAGACCCAGTACTTC
NA | NA | TRBJ2-6 | TRBV18 | 17 | CASSLWDISSGANVLTF | TGTGCCAGCTCACTATGGGACATTAGCTCTGGGGCCAACGTCCTGACTTTC
NA | TRBD1 | TRBJ1-2 | TRBV19 | 15 | CASSIAGQGAGGYTF | TGTGCCAGTAGTATAGCCGGACAGGGGGCAGGTGGCTACACCTTC
few | TRBD1 | TRBJ2-7 | TRBV5-1 | 15 | CASSLSGTGSHEQYF | TGCGCCAGCAGCTTGTCGGGGACAGGGTCCCACGAGCAGTACTTC
NA | NA | TRBJ2-5 | TRBV2 | 13 | CASSGNFQETQYF | TGTGCCAGCAGTGGTAACTTTCAAGAGACCCAGTACTTC
NA | NA | TRBJ1-1 | TRBV7-9 | 11 | CASSGGTEAFF | TGTGCCAGCAGCGGGGGCACTGAAGCTTTCTTT
NA | NA | TRBJ2-7 | TRBV28 | 12 | CASSLVPYEQYF | TGTGCCAGCAGTTTAGTTCCCTACGAGCAGTACTTC
NA | TRBD1 | TRBJ1-1 | TRBV7-3 | 14 | CASSPRTGGTEAFF | TGTGCCAGCAGCCCCCGGACAGGTGGCACTGAAGCTTTCTTT
NA | TRBD1 | TRBJ2-7 | TRBV5-1 | 16 | CASSLATGTGVHEQYF | TGCGCCAGCAGCTTGGCCACGGGGACAGGGGTACACGAGCAGTACTTC
NA | TRBD1 | TRBJ1-2 | TRBV28 | 14 | CAGQDRASFDGYTF | TGTGCCGGACAAGACAGGGCTTCCTTTGATGGCTACACCTTC
many | NA | TRBJ1-5 | TRBV5-1 | 15 | CASSPEGTGNQPQHF | TGCGCCAGCAGCCCGGAGGGAACAGGGAATCAGCCCCAGCATTTT
NA | NA | TRBJ1-6 | TRBV30 | 15 | CAWSVSGGIVSPLHF | TGTGCCTGGAGTGTATCGGGGGGGATTGTTTCACCCCTCCACTTT